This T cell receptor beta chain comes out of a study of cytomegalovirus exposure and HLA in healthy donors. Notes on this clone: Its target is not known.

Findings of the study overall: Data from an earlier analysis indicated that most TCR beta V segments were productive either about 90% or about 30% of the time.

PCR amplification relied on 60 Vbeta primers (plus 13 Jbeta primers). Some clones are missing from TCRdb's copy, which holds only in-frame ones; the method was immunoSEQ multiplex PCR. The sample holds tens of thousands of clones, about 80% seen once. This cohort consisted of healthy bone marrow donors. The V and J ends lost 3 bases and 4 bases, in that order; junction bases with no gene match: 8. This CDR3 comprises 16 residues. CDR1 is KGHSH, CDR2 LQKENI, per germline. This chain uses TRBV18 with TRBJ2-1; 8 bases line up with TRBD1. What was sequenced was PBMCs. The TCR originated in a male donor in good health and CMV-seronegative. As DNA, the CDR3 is TGTGCCAGCTCACCTTTCTTCGGGGACAGGTACAATGAGCAGTTCTTC. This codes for CASSPFFGDRYNEQFF.